A single T cell receptor beta chain is shown here with its context. These data come from a study of blood T cell repertoires in COVID-19. Across the study: Whether acute or convalescent, the COVID-19 samples came from the United States, Italy and Spain.

Per the original data handling: The authors estimated nucleated cell counts from reference gene primer amplification. Method: immunoSEQ multiplex PCR; TCRdb's copy keeps in-frame clones and lacks some. The V and J calls and clone size come from that table; D and trimming were worked out from the DNA. The sample consists of about 63,000 clones, approximately 88% of them appearing once. This CDR3 is built from 15 residues. Looked up from germline, CDR1 is SGHRS and CDR2 is YFSETQ. The V and J ends lost 2 bases and 0 bases respectively, with 8 bases between them. The sample comprised peripheral blood. The V and J genes are TRBV5-1 and TRBJ2-2; TRBD1 might be the D (6 bases). This receptor was taken from a human donor in a cohort sampled during active COVID-19. DNA for the CDR3: TGCGCCAGCAGCTTCCGGACAGCGAACACCGGGGAGCTGTTTTTT. Encoded protein: CASSFRTANTGELFF.